This entry lists 5 T cell receptor beta chains sequenced from one sample in a study of shared clonotypes between healthy human individuals. Produced via immunoSEQ multiplex PCR; TCRdb's table is partial and in-frame only. The top ten hold over 0.12% of the sample, which has about 2.4 million clones, over 85% seen once. The sequencing sample was made of naive CD4+ T cells sorted from blood. Subset of the sample: CD45RA+ positively selected. The receptors were gathered from a man aged 18 to 30 in good health.

Concerning this clone itself: At one end, the junction sequence differs from germline, possibly due to a read error. CDR3 sequence: CASSAGQGASEQFF. The CDR3 bases are TGTGCTAGCAGCGCCGGACAGGGGGCTAGTGAGCAGTTCTTC. The gene calls are TRBV7-7 and TRBJ2-1; 11 bases are shared with TRBD1. The CDR3 is made up of 14 amino acids. Germline-derived CDR1 and CDR2 are SSHAT and FNYEAQ (reference sequence).

The chain couples TRBV7-8 to TRBJ1-5; 7 bases agree with TRBD1. Germline trimming cut 1 base from V and 7 bases from J; bases unmatched to any gene: 10. The CDR3 is 16 residues long. From germline, CDR1 is SGHVS and CDR2 FQNEAQ. The CDR3 DNA follows: TGTGCCAGCAGCTTAGTGGGGGGAGGGGGCCCACAGCCCCAGCATTTT. Translated: CASSLVGGGGPQPQHF.

J is TRBJ1-4 and V is TRBV7-9, with D tentatively TRBD1 (6 bases). The CDR3 is 14 residues long. Germline V lookup: CDR1 SEHNR, CDR2 FQNEAQ (reference sequence). Trimming removed 1 base at V and 8 bases at J, with 11 bases between. Written as DNA, the CDR3 is TGTGCCAGCAGCTTAGTACAGGGAAACGAAAAACTGTTTTTT. Protein: CASSLVQGNEKLFF.

The chain joins TRBV5-4 to TRBJ1-6; 7 bases align to TRBD1. The CDR3 is 16 amino acids. Germline V lookup: CDR1 SGHNT, CDR2 YYREEE (reference sequence). The ends lost 0 bases at V and 6 bases at J; junction bases unmatched: 6. The CDR3 coding sequence is TGTGCCAGCAGCTTGGAAGGGGGCAGCCTTAATTCACCCCTCCACTTT. Its translation: CASSLEGGSLNSPLHF.

This chain links TRBV30 with TRBJ2-2; 7 bases match TRBD1. After removal of 2 bases from V and 4 bases from J, the junction contained 7 bases not matched to a gene. There are 15 residues in the CDR3. The germline V gene encodes CDR1 GTSNPN and CDR2 SVGIG (reference sequence). Here the CDR3 reads CAWSPYPGGTGELFF. CDR3 nucleotide sequence: TGTGCCTGGAGTCCCTATCCAGGGGGCACCGGGGAGCTGTTTTTT.